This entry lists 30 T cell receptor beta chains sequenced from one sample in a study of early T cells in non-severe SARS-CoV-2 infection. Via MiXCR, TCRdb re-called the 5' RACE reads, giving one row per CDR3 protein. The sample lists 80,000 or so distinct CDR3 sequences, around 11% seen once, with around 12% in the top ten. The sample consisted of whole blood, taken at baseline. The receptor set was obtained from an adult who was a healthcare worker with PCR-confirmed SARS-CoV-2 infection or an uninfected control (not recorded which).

The CDR3 loop is CASSRLAGALNQETQYF. The CDR3 coding sequence is TGTGCCAGCAGTAGACTAGCGGGGGCCCTGAACCAAGAGACCCAGTACTTC. This chain joins TRBV12-3 or TRBV12-4 and TRBJ2-5, with 12 positions matching TRBD2. The V segment lost 5 bases and the J segment 0 bases; nucleotides outside the gene matches: 7. CDR3 length equals 17 residues.

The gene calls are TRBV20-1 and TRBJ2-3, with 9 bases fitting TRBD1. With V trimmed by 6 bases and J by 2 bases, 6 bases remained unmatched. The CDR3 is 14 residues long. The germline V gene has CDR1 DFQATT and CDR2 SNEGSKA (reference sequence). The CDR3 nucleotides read TGCAGTGCATCCGGGACAGGGTTCACAGATACGCAGTATTTT. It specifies CSASGTGFTDTQYF.

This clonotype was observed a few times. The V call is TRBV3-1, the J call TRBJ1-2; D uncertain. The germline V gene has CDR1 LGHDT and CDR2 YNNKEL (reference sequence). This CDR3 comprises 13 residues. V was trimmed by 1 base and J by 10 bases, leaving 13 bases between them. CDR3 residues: CASSQADSRNYTF. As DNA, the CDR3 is TGTGCCAGCAGCCAAGCCGACTCACGGAACTACACCTTC.

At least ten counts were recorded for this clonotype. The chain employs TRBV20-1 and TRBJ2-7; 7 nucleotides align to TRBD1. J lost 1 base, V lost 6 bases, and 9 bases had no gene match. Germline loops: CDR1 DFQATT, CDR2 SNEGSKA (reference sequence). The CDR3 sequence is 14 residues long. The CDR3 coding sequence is TGCAGTGCCATAACAGGGGTGAATTCCTACGAGCAGTACTTC. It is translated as CSAITGVNSYEQYF.

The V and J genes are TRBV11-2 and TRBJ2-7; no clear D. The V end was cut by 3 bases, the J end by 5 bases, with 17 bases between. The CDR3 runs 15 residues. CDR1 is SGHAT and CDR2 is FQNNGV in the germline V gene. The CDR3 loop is CASSFLGGPWNEQYF. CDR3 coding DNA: TGTGCCAGCAGCTTCCTAGGTGGACCCTGGAACGAGCAGTACTTC.

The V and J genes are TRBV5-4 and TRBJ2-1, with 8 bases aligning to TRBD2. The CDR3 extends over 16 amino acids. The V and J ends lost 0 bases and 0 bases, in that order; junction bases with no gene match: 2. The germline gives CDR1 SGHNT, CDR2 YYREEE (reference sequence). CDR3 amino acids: CASSLGSGSSYNEQFF. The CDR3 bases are TGTGCCAGCAGCTTGGGGAGCGGGAGCTCCTACAATGAGCAGTTCTTC.

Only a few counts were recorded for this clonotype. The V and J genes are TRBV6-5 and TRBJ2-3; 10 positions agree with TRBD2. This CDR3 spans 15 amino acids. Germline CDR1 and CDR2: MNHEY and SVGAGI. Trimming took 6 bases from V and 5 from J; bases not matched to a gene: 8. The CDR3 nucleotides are TGTGCCAGCAGGACCCCTAGCGGGGGTGGAGATACGCAGTATTTT. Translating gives CASRTPSGGGDTQYF.

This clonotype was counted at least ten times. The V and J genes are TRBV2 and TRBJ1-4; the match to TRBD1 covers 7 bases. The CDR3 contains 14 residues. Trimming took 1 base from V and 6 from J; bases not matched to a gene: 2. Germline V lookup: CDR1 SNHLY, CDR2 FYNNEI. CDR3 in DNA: TGTGCCAGCAGTGAAGGACAGGGATATGAAAAACTGTTTTTT. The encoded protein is CASSEGQGYEKLFF.

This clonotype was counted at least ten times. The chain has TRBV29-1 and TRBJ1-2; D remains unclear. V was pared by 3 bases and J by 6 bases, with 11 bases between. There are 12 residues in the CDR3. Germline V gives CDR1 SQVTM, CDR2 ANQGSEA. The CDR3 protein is CSVDTRLDGYTF. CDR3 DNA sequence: TGCAGCGTTGATACAAGGTTAGATGGCTACACCTTC.

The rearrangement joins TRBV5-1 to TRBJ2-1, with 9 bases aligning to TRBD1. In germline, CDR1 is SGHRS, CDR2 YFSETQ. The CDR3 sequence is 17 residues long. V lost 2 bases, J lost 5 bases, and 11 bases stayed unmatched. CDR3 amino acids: CASSLVPVGQGHNEQFF. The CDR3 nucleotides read TGCGCCAGCAGCTTAGTCCCCGTGGGACAGGGTCACAATGAGCAGTTCTTC.

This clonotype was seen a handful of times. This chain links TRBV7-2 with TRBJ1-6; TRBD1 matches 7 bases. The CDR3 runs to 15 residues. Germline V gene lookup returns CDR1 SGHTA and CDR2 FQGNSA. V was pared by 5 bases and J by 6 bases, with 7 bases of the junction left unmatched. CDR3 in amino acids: CASSPGQHSNSPLHF. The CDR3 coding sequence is TGTGCCAGCAGCCCGGGACAGCACAGTAATTCACCCCTCCACTTT.

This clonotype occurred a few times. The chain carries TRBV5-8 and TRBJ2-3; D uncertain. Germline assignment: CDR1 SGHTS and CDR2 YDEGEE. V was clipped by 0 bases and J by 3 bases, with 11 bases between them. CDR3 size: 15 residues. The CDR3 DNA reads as TGTGCCAGCAGCTTGGAGATCAAGGGAACAGATACGCAGTATTTT. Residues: CASSLEIKGTDTQYF.

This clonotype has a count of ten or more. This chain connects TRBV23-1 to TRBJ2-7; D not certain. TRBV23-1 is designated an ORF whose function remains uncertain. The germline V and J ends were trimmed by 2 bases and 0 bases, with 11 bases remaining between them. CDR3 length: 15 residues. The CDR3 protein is CASSQTPQYSYEQYF. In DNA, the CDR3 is TGCGCCAGCAGTCAAACGCCACAGTACTCCTACGAGCAGTACTTC.

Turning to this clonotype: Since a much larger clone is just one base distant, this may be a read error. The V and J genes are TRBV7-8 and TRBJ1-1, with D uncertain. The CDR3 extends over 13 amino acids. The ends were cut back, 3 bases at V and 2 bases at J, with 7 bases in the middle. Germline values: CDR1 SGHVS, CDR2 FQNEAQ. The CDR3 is CASSLGSNTEAFF. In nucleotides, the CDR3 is TGTGCCAGCAGCTTGGGCAGCAACACTGAAGCTTTCTTT. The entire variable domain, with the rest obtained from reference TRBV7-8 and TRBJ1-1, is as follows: GAGVSQSPRYKVAKRGQDVALRCDPISGHVSLFWYQQALGQGPEFLTYFQNEAQLDKSGLPSDRFFAERPEGSVSTLKIQRTQQEDSAVYLCASSLGSNTEAFFGQGTRLTVV.

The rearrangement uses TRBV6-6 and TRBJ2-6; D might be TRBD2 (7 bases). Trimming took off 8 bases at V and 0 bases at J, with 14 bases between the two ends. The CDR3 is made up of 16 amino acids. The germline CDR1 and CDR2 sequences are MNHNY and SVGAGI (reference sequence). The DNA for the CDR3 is TGTGCCAGCGGGGGGGCAGTACCCTCTGGGGCCAACGTCCTGACTTTC. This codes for CASGGAVPSGANVLTF.

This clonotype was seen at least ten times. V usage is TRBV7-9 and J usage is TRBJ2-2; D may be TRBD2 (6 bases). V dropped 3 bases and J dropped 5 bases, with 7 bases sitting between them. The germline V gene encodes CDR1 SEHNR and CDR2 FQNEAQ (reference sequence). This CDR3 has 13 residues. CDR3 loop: CASSLEGTGELFF. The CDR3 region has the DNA TGTGCCAGCAGCTTGGAGGGTACCGGGGAGCTGTTTTTT.

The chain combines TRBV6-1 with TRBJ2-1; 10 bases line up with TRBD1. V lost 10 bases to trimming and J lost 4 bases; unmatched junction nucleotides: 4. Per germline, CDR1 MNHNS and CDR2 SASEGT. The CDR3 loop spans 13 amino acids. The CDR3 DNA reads TGTGCCACCAGGGACAGGGGTTACAATGAGCAGTTCTTC. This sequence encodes CATRDRGYNEQFF.

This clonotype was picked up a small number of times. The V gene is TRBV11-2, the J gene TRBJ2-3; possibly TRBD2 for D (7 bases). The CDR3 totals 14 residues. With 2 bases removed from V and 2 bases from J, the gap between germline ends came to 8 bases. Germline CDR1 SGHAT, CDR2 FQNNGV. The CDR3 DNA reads TGTGCCAGCAGCTTACGGGGGGCCACAGATACGCAGTATTTT. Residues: CASSLRGATDTQYF.

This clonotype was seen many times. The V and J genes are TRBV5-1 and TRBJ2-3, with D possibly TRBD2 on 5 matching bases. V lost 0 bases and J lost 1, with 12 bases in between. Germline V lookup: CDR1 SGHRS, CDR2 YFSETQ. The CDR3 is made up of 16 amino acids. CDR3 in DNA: TGCGCCAGCAGCTTGGGAGGGCGCCCCGGCACAGATACGCAGTATTTT. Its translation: CASSLGGRPGTDTQYF.

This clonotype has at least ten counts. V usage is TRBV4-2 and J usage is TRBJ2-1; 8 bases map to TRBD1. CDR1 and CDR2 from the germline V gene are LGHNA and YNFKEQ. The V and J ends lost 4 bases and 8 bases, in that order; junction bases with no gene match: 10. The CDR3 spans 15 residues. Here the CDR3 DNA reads TGTGCCAGCAGCCCAGGACAGGGCCTGGGGTATGAGCAGTTCTTC. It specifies CASSPGQGLGYEQFF.

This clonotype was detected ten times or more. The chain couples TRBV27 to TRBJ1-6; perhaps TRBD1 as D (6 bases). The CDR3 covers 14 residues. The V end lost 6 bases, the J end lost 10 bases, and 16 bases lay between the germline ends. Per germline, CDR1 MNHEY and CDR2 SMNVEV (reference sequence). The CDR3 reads CASRPTGRYSPLHF. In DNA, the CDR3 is TGTGCCAGCAGGCCTACAGGGAGGTACTCACCCCTCCACTTT.

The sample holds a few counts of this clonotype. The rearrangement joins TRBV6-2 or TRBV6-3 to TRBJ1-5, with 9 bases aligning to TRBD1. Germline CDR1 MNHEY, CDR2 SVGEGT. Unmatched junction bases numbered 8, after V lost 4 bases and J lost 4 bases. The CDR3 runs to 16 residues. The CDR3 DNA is TGTGCCAGCAGTTTGTCCGGGACAGGGAATAATCAGCCCCAGCATTTT. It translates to CASSLSGTGNNQPQHF.

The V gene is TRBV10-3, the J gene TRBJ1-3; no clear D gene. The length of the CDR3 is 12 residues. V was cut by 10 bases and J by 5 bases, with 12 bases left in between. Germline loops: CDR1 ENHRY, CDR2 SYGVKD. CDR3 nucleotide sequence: TGTGCCACCACCCCGGGGAGAAACACCATATATTTT. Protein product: CATTPGRNTIYF.

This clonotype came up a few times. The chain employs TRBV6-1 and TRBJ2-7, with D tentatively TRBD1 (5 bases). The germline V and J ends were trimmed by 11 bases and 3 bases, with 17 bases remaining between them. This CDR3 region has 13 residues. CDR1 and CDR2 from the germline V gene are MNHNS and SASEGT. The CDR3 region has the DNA TGTGCCCAGGGTGGGCAGAACCTCTACGAGCAGTACTTC. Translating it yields CAQGGQNLYEQYF.

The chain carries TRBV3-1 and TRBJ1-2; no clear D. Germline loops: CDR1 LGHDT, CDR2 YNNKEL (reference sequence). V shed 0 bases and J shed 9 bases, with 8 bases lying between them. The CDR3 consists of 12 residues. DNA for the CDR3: TGTGCCAGCAGCCAAGATCCGGGCAGCTACACCTTC. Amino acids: CASSQDPGSYTF.

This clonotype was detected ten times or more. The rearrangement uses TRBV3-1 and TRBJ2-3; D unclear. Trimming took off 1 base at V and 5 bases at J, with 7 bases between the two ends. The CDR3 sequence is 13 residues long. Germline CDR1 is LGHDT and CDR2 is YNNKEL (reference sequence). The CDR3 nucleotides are TGTGCCAGCAGCCAAGCCCTAGGAGATACGCAGTATTTT. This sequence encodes CASSQALGDTQYF.

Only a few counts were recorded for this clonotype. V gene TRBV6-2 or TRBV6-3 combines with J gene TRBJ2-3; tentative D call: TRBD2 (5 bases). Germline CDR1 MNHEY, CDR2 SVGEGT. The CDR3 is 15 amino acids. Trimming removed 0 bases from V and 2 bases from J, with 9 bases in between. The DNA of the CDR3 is TGTGCCAGCAGTTACTCTCCGGGGTTCACAGATACGCAGTATTTT. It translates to CASSYSPGFTDTQYF.

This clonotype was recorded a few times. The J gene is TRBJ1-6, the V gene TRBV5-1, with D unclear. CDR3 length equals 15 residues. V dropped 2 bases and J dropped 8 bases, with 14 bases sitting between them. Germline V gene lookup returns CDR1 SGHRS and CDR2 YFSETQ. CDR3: CASSFTGNPDSPLHF. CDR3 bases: TGCGCCAGCAGCTTTACGGGGAACCCCGATTCACCCCTCCACTTT.

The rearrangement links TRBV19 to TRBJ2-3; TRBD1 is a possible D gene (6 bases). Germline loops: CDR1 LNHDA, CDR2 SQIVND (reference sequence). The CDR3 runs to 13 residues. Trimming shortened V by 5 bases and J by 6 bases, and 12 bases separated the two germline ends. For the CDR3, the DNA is TGTGCCAGTAGTCCAACAGGGTCGGATACGCAGTATTTT. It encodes CASSPTGSDTQYF.

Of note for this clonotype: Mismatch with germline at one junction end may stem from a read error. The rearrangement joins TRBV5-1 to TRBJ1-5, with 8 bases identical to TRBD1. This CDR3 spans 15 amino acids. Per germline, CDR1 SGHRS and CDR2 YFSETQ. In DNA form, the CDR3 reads TGCGCCTGCAGCCAAGGGACAGGCCCCTATCAGCCCCAGCATTTT. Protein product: CACSQGTGPYQPQHF. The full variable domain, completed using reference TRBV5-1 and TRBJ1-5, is KAGVTQTPRYLIKTRGQQVTLSCSPISGHRSVSWYQQTPGQGLQFLFEYFSETQRNKGNFPGRFSGRQFSNSRSEMNVSTLELGDSALYLCACSQGTGPYQPQHFGDGTRLSIL.